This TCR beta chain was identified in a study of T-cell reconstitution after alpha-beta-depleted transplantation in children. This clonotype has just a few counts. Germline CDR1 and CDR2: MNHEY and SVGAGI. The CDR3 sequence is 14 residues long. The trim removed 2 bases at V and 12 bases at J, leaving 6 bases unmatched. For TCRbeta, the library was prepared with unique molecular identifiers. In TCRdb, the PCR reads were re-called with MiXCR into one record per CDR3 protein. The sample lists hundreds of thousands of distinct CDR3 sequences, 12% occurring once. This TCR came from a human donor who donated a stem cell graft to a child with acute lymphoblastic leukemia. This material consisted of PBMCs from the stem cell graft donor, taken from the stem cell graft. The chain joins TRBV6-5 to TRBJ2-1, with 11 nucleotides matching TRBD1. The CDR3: CASSYGTGGGGQFF. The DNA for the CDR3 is TGTGCCAGCAGTTACGGGACAGGGGGGGGAGGGCAGTTCTTC.